There are a few counts of the clone carrying this T cell receptor beta chain. Its target is unknown. The data stem from a study of T cells in Graves' hyperthyroidism and ophthalmopathy. Overall study findings and caveats: Among clonotypes expanded in thyroid above 0.001, most were also found in blood.

Germline assignment: CDR1 SGDLS and CDR2 YYNGEE. CDR3 length: 14 amino acids. V shed 2 bases and J shed 1 base, with 9 bases lying between them. The hyperthyroidism was newly diagnosed and had lasted under 2 months; the patients were aged 18 to 65. Amplification yielded TCR beta CDR3 regions, with RNA transcripts as the source. The HTBI primer set served for first-round RT-PCR of the TCR CDR3. MiXCR, run by TCRdb on the multiplex PCR reads, gives a single entry per CDR3 protein. The sample holds about 770,000 distinct CDR3 sequences, around 19% seen once. The material sequenced was blood. This receptor was taken from a woman aged 45 to 65 with Graves' hyperthyroidism that later progressed to Graves' ophthalmopathy. This rearrangement joins TRBV9 to TRBJ1-1; D not resolved. CDR3 sequence (DNA): TGTGCCAGCAGCGTCGGCAGTCCGAACACTGAAGCTTTCTTT. It encodes CASSVGSPNTEAFF.